This T cell receptor beta chain is from a study of OX40 agonist ivuxolimab in advanced cancers. Germline loops: CDR1 SGHKS, CDR2 YYEKEE (reference sequence). There are 18 residues in the CDR3. Unmatched junction bases numbered 7, after V lost 4 bases and J lost 0 bases. The method was immunoSEQ multiplex PCR; TCRdb's version includes in-frame clones alone and lacks a portion of them. There are just under 95,000 clones in the sample; around nine tenths occur only once, and about 0.33% lies in the top ten. This TCR was recovered from an adult with an advanced solid tumor such as melanoma, head and neck, liver or kidney cancer. The J gene is TRBJ2-3, the V gene TRBV5-5; 14 nucleotides match TRBD2. Sequenced material: CD4+ or CD8+ T cells sorted from blood, taken in a trial of the OX40 agonist ivuxolimab. The CDR3: CASSPGTSGGFSTDTQYF. CDR3 sequence (DNA): TGTGCCAGCAGCCCTGGGACTAGCGGGGGCTTCAGCACAGATACGCAGTATTTT.